A single TCR beta chain is shown here with its context. Its antigen is unknown. This sample is part of a study of T cell responses to AZD1222 COVID-19 vaccine. Study-wide context: Timing groups of about 4 and about 12 weeks for second doses were pooled.

The CDR3 runs to 15 residues. V was trimmed by 2 bases and J by 3 bases, leaving 14 bases between them. CDR1 LGHNT and CDR2 FRNRAP come from the germline V gene. The table came from immunoSEQ multiplex PCR; TCRdb's copy has only in-frame clones and leaves some out. The sample has about 140,000 clones; roughly 90% are singletons. Study results and limitations: Seropositivity was recorded at baseline in only a handful of AZD1222 recipients. Among spike-specific TCRs, nearly half reportedly target unmutated variant regions.

The sequencing here drew on peripheral blood, taken on day 0 of AZD1222 vaccination. This TCR was sampled from an adult in good health. The V and J genes are TRBV12-5 and TRBJ2-7, with D perhaps being TRBD1 or TRBD2 (5 bases each). The CDR3: CASGLLGTRHYEQYF. The CDR3 coding sequence is TGTGCTAGTGGTTTGTTAGGGACCCGACACTACGAGCAGTACTTC.